This T cell receptor beta chain appears in the sequencing data of a study of blood T cell repertoires in COVID-19. Overall study: Spain, Italy and the United States supplied samples that represented acute and convalescent COVID-19. T cells, B-cell-depleted T cells, or PBMCs provided the cDNA or gDNA that served as material.

The CDR3 sequence is 15 residues long. After removal of 1 base from V and 7 bases from J, the junction contained 8 bases not matched to a gene. Germline loops: CDR1 LGHNA, CDR2 YSLEER. Using immunoSEQ multiplex PCR, the repertoire was profiled, and TCRdb retains in-frame clones only, with some absent. The table has about 280,000 clones, 83% seen once. The table lists this clone with a count of one. V is TRBV4-3 and J is TRBJ1-2; the match to TRBD1 covers 8 bases. The sequence was obtained from a woman aged 50 to 60 who had recovered from COVID-19. Sequenced sample: peripheral blood. The CDR3 DNA follows: TGCGCCAGCAGCCAAGGCCCTGGACAGGGCCGTGGCTACACCTTC. Its translation: CASSQGPGQGRGYTF.